The next 3 T cell receptor beta chains were all read from a single sample in a study of blood T cells in healthy people across ages. Through a sample-barcoded 5' primer and a J-beta primer mix, a second PCR was run for roughly 6 to 11 cycles. One entry per CDR3 protein, called by TCRdb with MiXCR from the 5' RACE reads. Seen here are roughly 700,000 distinct CDR3 sequences, more than 40% observed once, and the top ten hold around 32%. The source material was blood. Source of these receptors: a woman aged 55-70 years in good health.

The chain carries TRBV7-2 and TRBJ2-3, with 9 bases fitting TRBD1. The CDR3 consists of 16 residues. The V gene's germline CDR1 is SGHTA and CDR2 FQGNSA. With V trimmed by 5 bases and J by 0 bases, 6 bases remained unmatched. The CDR3 is CASSRGQGISTDTQYF. CDR3 bases: TGTGCCAGCAGCCGTGGACAGGGGATAAGCACAGATACGCAGTATTTT.

The chain joins TRBV7-7 to TRBJ2-7; D unresolved. The germline CDR1 and CDR2 sequences are SSHAT and FNYEAQ (reference sequence). The CDR3 totals 13 residues. Trimming removed 1 base from V and 6 bases from J, with 10 bases in between. The CDR3 nucleotides read TGTGCCAGCAGCTTAGATGGAGTAGGCGAGCAGTACTTC. Protein sequence: CASSLDGVGEQYF. The whole variable domain, remainder taken from reference TRBV7-7 and TRBJ2-7, is GAGVSQSPRYKVTKRGQDVTLRCDPISSHATLYWYQQALGQGPEFLTYFNYEAQPDKSGLPSDRFSAERPEGSISTLTIQRTEQRDSAMYRCASSLDGVGEQYFGPGTRLTVT.

V gene TRBV20-1 combines with J gene TRBJ2-1, with D hard to call. With 7 bases removed from V and 4 bases from J, the gap between germline ends came to 17 bases. Germline values: CDR1 DFQATT, CDR2 SNEGSKA (reference sequence). The CDR3 is made up of 14 amino acids. CDR3 protein: CSVPQNFRYNEQFF. In DNA form, the CDR3 reads TGCAGTGTACCACAGAATTTTAGATACAATGAGCAGTTCTTC.